The rows below give T cell receptor beta chains drawn from one sample of a study of blood T cell repertoires in COVID-19. Here immunoSEQ multiplex PCR was the method, and the copy in TCRdb shows in-frame clones only, minus some. The table includes hundreds of thousands of clones, roughly four fifths detected once. Sequencing was carried out using peripheral blood. The receptors come from a woman over 75 with acute or convalescent COVID-19. CDR3s include the opening cysteine and the closing phenylalanine or tryptophan. The D gene is left open where the match is weak. Only some rows state a clone size, as once, few, many or a class for expanded clones.

D: TRBD1; J: TRBJ1-4; V: TRBV6-5; size: .; DNA: TGTGCCAGCAGTTACGAGGGGGCGCGTGAAAAACTGTTTTTT; CDR3: CASSYEGAREKLFF
D: .; J: TRBJ1-6; V: TRBV6-5; size: .; DNA: TGTGCCAGCGGAGGTGGGGGAGGGTCACCCCTCCACTTT; CDR3: CASGGGGGSPLHF
D: .; J: TRBJ2-7; V: TRBV2; size: .; DNA: TGTGCCAGCAGTGAAAGTCTCTCCCTATCGGGGGCCTACGAGCAGTACTTC; CDR3: CASSESLSLSGAYEQYF
D: TRBD2; J: TRBJ2-3; V: TRBV2; size: .; DNA: TGTGCCAGCAGAGGCGGGGGGTTAGATACGCAGTATTTT; CDR3: CASRGGGLDTQYF
D: .; J: TRBJ1-5; V: TRBV3-1/TRBV3-2; size: .; DNA: TGTGCCAGCAGCCAAGGATGGAGTAATCAGCCCCAGCATTTT; CDR3: CASSQGWSNQPQHF
D: .; J: TRBJ1-5; V: TRBV19; size: .; DNA: TGTGCCAGTAATAACAGGGCGAACAATCAGCCCCAGCATTTT; CDR3: CASNNRANNQPQHF
D: TRBD1; J: TRBJ2-7; V: TRBV6-2/TRBV6-3; size: .; DNA: TGTGCCAGCGGCCACAGGGGATATAACGAGCAGTACTTC; CDR3: CASGHRGYNEQYF
D: .; J: TRBJ1-5; V: TRBV5-6; size: .; DNA: TGTGCCAGCAGCTTGAGGGGCACTAGCAATCAGCCCCAGCATTTT; CDR3: CASSLRGTSNQPQHF
D: .; J: TRBJ1-5; V: TRBV12-3/TRBV12-4; size: few; DNA: TGTGCCAGCAGTTTATCAGGGGCCCAGCCCCAGCATTTT; CDR3: CASSLSGAQPQHF
D: TRBD2; J: TRBJ2-4; V: TRBV7-9; size: .; DNA: TGTGCCAGCAGCACCCAGGGGCTAGCGGGGGGAGAAGCCAAAAACATTCAGTACTTC; CDR3: CASSTQGLAGGEAKNIQYF
D: TRBD1; J: TRBJ2-7; V: TRBV2; size: once; DNA: TGTGCCAGCAGTGGCACCCCCAGGGGGCGCCCCTACGAGCAGTACTTC; CDR3: CASSGTPRGRPYEQYF
D: TRBD1; J: TRBJ2-3; V: TRBV6-6; size: .; DNA: TGTGCCAGCAGTGGGACAGAGGGGGCAGATACGCAGTATTTT; CDR3: CASSGTEGADTQYF
D: TRBD1; J: TRBJ1-4; V: TRBV24-1; size: .; DNA: TGTGCCACCAGTGACAATACCGGGACAGGGGCTGAAAAACTGTTTTTT; CDR3: CATSDNTGTGAEKLFF
D: .; J: TRBJ2-1; V: TRBV7-9; size: once; DNA: TGTGCCAGCAGCTCCCGTCTCCGTCCACAGAGTCGGGATTACAATGAGCAGTTCTTC; CDR3: CASSSRLRPQSRDYNEQFF
D: .; J: TRBJ1-1; V: TRBV28; size: once; DNA: TGTGCCAGCCAGGGGTCCACTGAAGCTTTCTTT; CDR3: CASQGSTEAFF
D: .; J: TRBJ1-2; V: TRBV28; size: .; DNA: TGTGCCAGCAGGCGCGCTAGCTACACCTTC; CDR3: CASRRASYTF
D: .; J: TRBJ2-2; V: TRBV3-1/TRBV3-2; size: few; DNA: TGTGCCAGCAGCCAAGCAGGGTTCGGGGAGCTGTTTTTT; CDR3: CASSQAGFGELFF
D: TRBD1; J: TRBJ1-1; V: TRBV29-1; size: .; DNA: TGCAGCGTTGACAGGGGGGTGAACACTGAAGCTTTCTTT; CDR3: CSVDRGVNTEAFF
D: .; J: TRBJ1-1; V: TRBV30; size: .; DNA: TGTGCCTGGAGGAGGGCTAACACTGAAGCTTTCTTT; CDR3: CAWRRANTEAFF
D: TRBD2; J: TRBJ2-3; V: TRBV27; size: few; DNA: TGTGCCAGCAGTCCCCTAAGCGGGGGGGCCCGCACAGATACGCAGTATTTT; CDR3: CASSPLSGGARTDTQYF
D: TRBD1; J: TRBJ2-7; V: TRBV18; size: once; DNA: TGTGCCAGCTCATGGACAGGGGGAGACGAGCAGTACTTC; CDR3: CASSWTGGDEQYF
D: .; J: TRBJ2-1; V: TRBV5-6; size: .; DNA: TGTGCCAGCAGCTTGCTGAGCGGGCCGAACAATGAGCAGTTCTTC; CDR3: CASSLLSGPNNEQFF
D: TRBD2; J: TRBJ2-5; V: TRBV28; size: .; DNA: TGTGCCAGCAGTTTCCTACTAGCGGGGGGTGGACAAGAGACCCAGTACTTC; CDR3: CASSFLLAGGGQETQYF
D: .; J: TRBJ1-1; V: TRBV18; size: .; DNA: TGTGCCAGCTCACCACCGCTAGGTACGAACACTGAAGCTTTCTTT; CDR3: CASSPPLGTNTEAFF
D: .; J: TRBJ2-5; V: TRBV7-6; size: .; DNA: TGTGCCAGCAGCCCTACTTACCAAGAGACCCAGTACTTC; CDR3: CASSPTYQETQYF
D: TRBD1; J: TRBJ2-3; V: TRBV9; size: once; DNA: TGTGCCAGCAGCGTAGGAGGGGGGACAGGGCCCTCGGATACGCAGTATTTT; CDR3: CASSVGGGTGPSDTQYF